The 10 T cell receptor beta chains below come from one sample, sequenced in a study of blood T cell repertoires in COVID-19. Repertoires were generated with immunoSEQ multiplex PCR, while TCRdb's copy carries only in-frame clones and drops some. Seen here are fewer than 110,000 clones, approximately 84% observed once, and the top ten hold more than 10%. Specimen: peripheral blood. All receptors come from a human donor in a cohort sampled during active COVID-19.

V is TRBV6-1 and J is TRBJ1-4, with D hard to call. With 3 bases removed from V and 8 bases from J, the gap between germline ends came to 13 bases. The CDR3 is 14 amino acids. The germline V gene has CDR1 MNHNS and CDR2 SASEGT. The chain's CDR3 is CASSEFGRGEKLFF. The CDR3 DNA sequence: TGTGCCAGCAGTGAGTTCGGCCGAGGGGAAAAACTGTTTTTT.

Written as DNA, the CDR3 is TGTGCCAGCGGGGAACAGCGGGGAGGGGAGACCCAGTACTTC. This translates into CASGEQRGGETQYF. J is TRBJ2-5 and V is TRBV7-9; 7 bases are a match to TRBD2. Trimming removed 8 bases from V and 5 bases from J; junction bases left unmatched: 11. CDR1 and CDR2 (germline): SEHNR, FQNEAQ (reference sequence). This CDR3 spans 14 amino acids.

Here the CDR3 reads CATSREEGLKNIQYF. In DNA form, the CDR3 reads TGTGCCACCAGCAGAGAGGAGGGTCTCAAAAACATTCAGTACTTC. The J gene is TRBJ2-4, the V gene TRBV15; perhaps TRBD2 as D (6 bases). Per germline, CDR1 LNHNV and CDR2 YYDKDF (reference sequence). Trimming removed 0 bases from V and 3 bases from J, with 9 bases in between. CDR3 size: 15 residues.

The chain carries TRBV18 and TRBJ1-6; 9 positions agree with TRBD1. From germline, CDR1 is KGHSH and CDR2 LQKENI. The V gene end was trimmed by 0 bases and the J gene end by 6 bases; junction bases not matched to a gene: 3. This CDR3 is built from 16 residues. CDR3 residues: CASSPPGTGRNSPLHF. CDR3 nucleotide sequence: TGTGCCAGCTCACCACCCGGGACAGGGCGTAATTCACCCCTCCACTTT.

The chain carries TRBV7-9 and TRBJ1-1; possibly TRBD1 for D (6 bases). This CDR3 has 14 residues. Per germline, CDR1 SEHNR and CDR2 FQNEAQ (reference sequence). V shed 5 bases and J shed 4 bases, with 14 bases lying between them. CDR3 residues: CASSHNRVGTEAFF. The CDR3 nucleotides are TGTGCCAGCAGCCACAACAGGGTGGGCACTGAAGCTTTCTTT. Variable domain in full (rest from reference TRBV7-9 and TRBJ1-1): DTGVSQNPRHKITKRGQNVTFRCDPISEHNRLYWYRQTLGQGPEFLTYFQNEAQLEKSRLLSDRFSAERPKGSFSTLEIQRTEQGDSAMYLCASSHNRVGTEAFFGQGTRLTVV.

This sequence joins TRBV11-2 and TRBJ2-1; D may be TRBD2 (6 bases). V lost 3 bases to trimming and J lost 5 bases, with 17 bases between them. Germline CDR1 SGHAT, CDR2 FQNNGV. This CDR3 is 16 amino acids long. In nucleotides, the CDR3 is TGTGCCAGCAGCTTCCCCTGGGGCGGGGTAAACAATGAGCAGTTCTTC. It is translated as CASSFPWGGVNNEQFF. The entire variable domain, with the rest obtained from reference TRBV11-2 and TRBJ2-1, is as follows: EAGVAQSPRYKIIEKRQSVAFWCNPISGHATLYWYQQILGQGPKLLIQFQNNGVVDDSQLPKDRFSAERLKGVDSTLKIQPAKLEDSAVYLCASSFPWGGVNNEQFFGPGTRLTVL.

This sequence joins TRBV7-2 and TRBJ2-7, with TRBD1 identical over 8 bases. V lost 2 bases, J lost 5 bases, and 5 bases stayed unmatched. Germline V lookup: CDR1 SGHTA, CDR2 FQGNSA. There are 14 residues in the CDR3. The CDR3 is CASSLPQGAHEQYF. The CDR3 DNA reads TGTGCCAGCAGCTTACCCCAGGGGGCCCACGAGCAGTACTTC.

In regard to this clone: Additional DNA sequences in this sample encode the identical CDR3. V usage is TRBV3-1 (or the pseudogene TRBV3-2) and J usage is TRBJ1-1, with D unclear. The CDR3 extends over 13 amino acids. Germline V gene data show CDR1 as LGHDT and CDR2 as YNNKEL (reference sequence). Between the trimmed V and J ends, which lost 1 base and 4 bases, there was a span of 7 bases. The CDR3 coding sequence is TGTGCCAGCAGCCAAGTGCGCGGCACTGAAGCTTTCTTT. It encodes CASSQVRGTEAFF.

This clone was observed a few times. The V call is TRBV7-9, the J call TRBJ1-2, with 7 bases identical to TRBD1. V lost 4 bases, J lost 7 bases, and 18 bases stayed unmatched. Germline V gene sequence: CDR1 SEHNR, CDR2 FQNEAQ (reference sequence). The CDR3 extends over 17 amino acids. Here the CDR3 reads CASSSLGGSVGRSGYTF. CDR3 bases: TGTGCCAGCAGCTCTTTAGGGGGCTCGGTGGGGCGTAGTGGCTACACCTTC.

This chain connects TRBV10-3 to TRBJ1-1, with TRBD1 matching 7 bases. Germline V gene data show CDR1 as ENHRY and CDR2 as SYGVKD. CDR3 length: 12 residues. V lost 8 bases and J lost 3; bases outside the gene matches: 3. The CDR3 sequence is CAIGDRDTEAFF. The CDR3 DNA sequence: TGTGCCATCGGCGACAGGGACACTGAAGCTTTCTTT.